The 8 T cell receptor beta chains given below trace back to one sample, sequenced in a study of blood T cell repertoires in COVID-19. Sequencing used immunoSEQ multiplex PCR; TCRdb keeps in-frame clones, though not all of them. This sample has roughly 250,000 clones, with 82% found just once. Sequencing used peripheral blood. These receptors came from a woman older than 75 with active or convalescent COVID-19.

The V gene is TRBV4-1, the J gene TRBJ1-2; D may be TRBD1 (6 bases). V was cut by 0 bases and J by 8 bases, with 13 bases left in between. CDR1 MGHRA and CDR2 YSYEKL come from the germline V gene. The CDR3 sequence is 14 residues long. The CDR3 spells CASSQDLPGVGYTF. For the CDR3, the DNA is TGCGCCAGCAGCCAAGATTTGCCAGGGGTCGGCTACACCTTC.

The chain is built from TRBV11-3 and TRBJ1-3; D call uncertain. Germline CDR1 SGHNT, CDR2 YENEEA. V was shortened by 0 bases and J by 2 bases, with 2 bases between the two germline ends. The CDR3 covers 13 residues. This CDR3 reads CASSLDTGNTIYF. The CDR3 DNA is TGTGCCAGCAGCTTAGATACTGGAAACACCATATATTTT.

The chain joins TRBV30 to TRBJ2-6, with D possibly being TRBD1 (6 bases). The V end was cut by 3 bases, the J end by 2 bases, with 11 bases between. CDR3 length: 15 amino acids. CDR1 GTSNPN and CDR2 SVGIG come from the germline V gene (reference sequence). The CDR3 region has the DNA TGTGCCTGGAGCACCGGACAGACTGGGGCCAACGTCCTGACTTTC. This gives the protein CAWSTGQTGANVLTF.

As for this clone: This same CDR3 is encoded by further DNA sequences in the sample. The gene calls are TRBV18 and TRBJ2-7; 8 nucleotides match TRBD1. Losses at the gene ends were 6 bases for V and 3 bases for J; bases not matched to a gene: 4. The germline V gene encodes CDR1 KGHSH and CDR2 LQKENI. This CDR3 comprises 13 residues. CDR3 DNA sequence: TGTGCCAGCTCCGGGACAGGAGTCTACGAGCAGTACTTC. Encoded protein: CASSGTGVYEQYF.

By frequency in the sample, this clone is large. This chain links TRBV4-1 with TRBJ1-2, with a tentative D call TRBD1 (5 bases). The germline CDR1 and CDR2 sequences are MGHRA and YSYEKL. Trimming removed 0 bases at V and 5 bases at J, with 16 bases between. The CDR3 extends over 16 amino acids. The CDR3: CASSQEEGRVRYGYTF. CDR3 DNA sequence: TGCGCCAGCAGCCAAGAGGAAGGCAGGGTCAGGTATGGCTACACCTTC.

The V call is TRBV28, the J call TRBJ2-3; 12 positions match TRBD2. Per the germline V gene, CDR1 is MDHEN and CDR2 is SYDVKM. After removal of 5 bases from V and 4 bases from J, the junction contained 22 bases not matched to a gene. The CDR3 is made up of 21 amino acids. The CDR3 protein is CASSPRRLAGVPNPGADTQYF. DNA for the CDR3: TGTGCCAGCAGTCCTCGCCGACTAGCGGGGGTCCCGAACCCTGGTGCAGATACGCAGTATTTT.

This chain's CDR3 is CASSFDAGQGVFF. As DNA, the CDR3 is TGTGCCAGCAGCTTCGACGCTGGACAGGGAGTGTTTTTT. This chain uses TRBV7-2 with TRBJ1-4; 8 nucleotides align to TRBD1. This CDR3 region has 13 residues. V gave up 3 bases and J gave up 15 bases; unmatched junction bases: 9. Germline V gene lookup returns CDR1 SGHTA and CDR2 FQGNSA.

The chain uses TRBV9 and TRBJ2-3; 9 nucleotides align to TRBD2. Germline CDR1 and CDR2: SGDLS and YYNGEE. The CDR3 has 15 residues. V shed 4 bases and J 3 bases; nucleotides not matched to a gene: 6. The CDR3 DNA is TGTGCCAGCAGCATAAGCGGGGGGATGACAGATACGCAGTATTTT. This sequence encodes CASSISGGMTDTQYF.